This T cell receptor (beta chain) is from a study of blood T cell repertoires in COVID-19. Study-level information: Samples taken during acute and convalescent COVID-19 were collected in the United States, Italy and Spain. PBMCs, B-cell-depleted T cells, or T cells provided the cDNA or gDNA that made up the material.

Authors' processing steps: Scientists estimated how many nucleated cells there were by amplifying reference gene primers. Data came from immunoSEQ multiplex PCR; TCRdb stores just in-frame clones and leaves some out. That table is the source of V, J and clone size, and D and trimming were worked out from the DNA. The sample records some 120,000 clones, approximately 86% being singletons. J was trimmed by 4 bases and V by 3 bases; bases with no gene match: 10. The length of the CDR3 is 18 residues. Germline values: CDR1 SGHRS, CDR2 YFSETQ. Source material: peripheral blood. The TCR comes from a woman aged 45-65 years who had recovered from COVID-19. The chain is built from TRBV5-1 and TRBJ2-1; the match to TRBD2 covers 13 bases. The CDR3 nucleotides read TGCGCCAGCAGCTCGCAACTAGCGGGGGGGCCGAGTTACAATGAGCAGTTCTTC. Translation gives CASSSQLAGGPSYNEQFF. The whole variable domain, filled in from reference TRBV5-1 and TRBJ2-1, reads KAGVTQTPRYLIKTRGQQVTLSCSPISGHRSVSWYQQTPGQGLQFLFEYFSETQRNKGNFPGRFSGRQFSNSRSEMNVSTLELGDSALYLCASSSQLAGGPSYNEQFFGPGTRLTVL.